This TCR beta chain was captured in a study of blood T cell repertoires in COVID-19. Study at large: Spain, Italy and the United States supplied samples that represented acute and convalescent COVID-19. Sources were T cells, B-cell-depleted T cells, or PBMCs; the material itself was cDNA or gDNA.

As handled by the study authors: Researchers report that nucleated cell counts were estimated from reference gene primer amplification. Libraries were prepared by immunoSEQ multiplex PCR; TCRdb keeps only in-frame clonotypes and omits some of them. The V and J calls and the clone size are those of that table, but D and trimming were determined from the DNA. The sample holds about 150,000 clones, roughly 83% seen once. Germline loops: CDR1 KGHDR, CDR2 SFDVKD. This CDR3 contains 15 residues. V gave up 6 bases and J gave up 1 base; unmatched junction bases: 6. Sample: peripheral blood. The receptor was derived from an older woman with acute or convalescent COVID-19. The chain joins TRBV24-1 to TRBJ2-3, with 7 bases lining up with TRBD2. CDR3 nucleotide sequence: TGTGCCACCAGTCCGGCTGGGAGGGGCACAGATACGCAGTATTTT. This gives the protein CATSPAGRGTDTQYF.